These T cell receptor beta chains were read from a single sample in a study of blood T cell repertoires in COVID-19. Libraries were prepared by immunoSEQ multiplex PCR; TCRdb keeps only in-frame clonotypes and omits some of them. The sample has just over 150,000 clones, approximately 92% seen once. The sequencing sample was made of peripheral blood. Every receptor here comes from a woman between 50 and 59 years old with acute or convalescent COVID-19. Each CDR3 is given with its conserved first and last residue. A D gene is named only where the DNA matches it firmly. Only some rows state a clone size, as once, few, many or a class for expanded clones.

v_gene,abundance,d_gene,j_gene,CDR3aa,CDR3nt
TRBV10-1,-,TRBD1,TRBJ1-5,CASFPGQGGRNQPQHF,TGCGCCAGCTTCCCTGGACAGGGTGGGCGCAATCAGCCCCAGCATTTT
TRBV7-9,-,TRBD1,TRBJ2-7,CASSLGDRGEQYF,TGTGCCAGCAGCTTAGGGGACAGGGGCGAGCAGTACTTC
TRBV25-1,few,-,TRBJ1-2,CASNSNSGLGGYTF,TGTGCCAGCAATTCAAACTCAGGGTTGGGCGGCTACACCTTC
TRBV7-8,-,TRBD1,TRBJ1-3,CASSPRGDSSGNTIYF,TGTGCCAGCAGCCCGAGGGGGGACAGCTCTGGAAACACCATATATTTT
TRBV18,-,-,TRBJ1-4,CASSPNVAGNEKLFF,TGTGCCAGCTCACCAAATGTGGCAGGGAATGAAAAACTGTTTTTT
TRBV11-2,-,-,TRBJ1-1,CASSLEGGVAVIAFF,TGTGCCAGCAGCTTAGAAGGGGGGGTAGCGGTTATTGCTTTCTTT
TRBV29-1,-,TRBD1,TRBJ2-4,CSVGGTGIQNIQYF,TGCAGCGTAGGCGGGACAGGGATCCAAAACATTCAGTACTTC
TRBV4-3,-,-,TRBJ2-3,CASSQDLSTDTQYF,TGCGCCAGCAGCCAAGATCTGAGCACAGATACGCAGTATTTT
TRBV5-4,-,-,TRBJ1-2,CASREMGGPQGYGYTF,TGTGCCAGCAGGGAAATGGGTGGACCCCAGGGATATGGCTACACCTTC
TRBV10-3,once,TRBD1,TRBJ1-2,CAVSPGTGYGYTF,TGTGCCGTCTCTCCGGGGACAGGGTATGGCTACACCTTC
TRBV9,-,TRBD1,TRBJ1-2,CASSEGAGGYTF,TGTGCCAGCAGCGAGGGGGCCGGCGGCTACACCTTC
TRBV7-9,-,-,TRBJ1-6,CASSLTSGYNSPLHF,TGTGCCAGCAGCTTAACCTCAGGGTATAATTCACCCCTCCACTTT
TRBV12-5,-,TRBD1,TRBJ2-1,CASGLVTGGRGNEQFF,TGTGCTAGTGGTTTGGTAACAGGGGGCAGGGGTAATGAGCAGTTCTTC
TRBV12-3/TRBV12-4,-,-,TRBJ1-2,CATRVRYGYTF,TGTGCCACCCGCGTTCGCTATGGCTACACCTTC
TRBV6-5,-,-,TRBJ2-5,CASSLGVFPETQYF,TGTGCCAGCAGTTTAGGGGTGTTCCCCGAGACCCAGTACTTC
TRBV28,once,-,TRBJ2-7,CASSPMKTANSYEQYF,TGTGCCAGCAGTCCAATGAAGACAGCAAATTCCTACGAGCAGTACTTC
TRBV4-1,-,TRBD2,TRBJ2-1,CASSQEGLAGAWQFF,TGCGCCAGCAGCCAAGAAGGACTAGCGGGGGCATGGCAGTTCTTC
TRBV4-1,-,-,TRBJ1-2,CASSQGSGGRTDGYTF,TGCGCCAGCAGCCAAGGCTCCGGGGGGCGGACGGATGGCTACACCTTC
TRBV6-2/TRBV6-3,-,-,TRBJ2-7,CASSYTPYEQYF,TGTGCCAGCAGTTACACTCCCTACGAGCAGTACTTC
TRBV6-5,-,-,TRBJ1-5,CASSHRDDQPQHF,TGTGCCAGCAGCCACAGGGACGATCAGCCCCAGCATTTT
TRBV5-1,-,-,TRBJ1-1,CASSFQGNTEAFF,TGCGCCAGCAGCTTCCAGGGGAACACTGAAGCTTTCTTT
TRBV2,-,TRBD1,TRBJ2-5,CASSEGDRDQETQYF,TGTGCCAGCAGTGAGGGGGACAGGGACCAAGAGACCCAGTACTTC
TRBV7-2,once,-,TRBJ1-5,CASSLAPGYSNQPQHF,TGTGCCAGCAGCTTAGCACCAGGGTATAGCAATCAGCCCCAGCATTTT
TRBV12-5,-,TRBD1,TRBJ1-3,CASGPGTVTNTIYF,TGTGCTAGTGGACCCGGGACAGTAACAAACACCATATATTTT
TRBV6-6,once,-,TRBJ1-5,CASSPQGAQGRVNQPQHF,TGTGCCAGCAGTCCACAAGGAGCACAGGGAAGGGTCAATCAGCCCCAGCATTTT
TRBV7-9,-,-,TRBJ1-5,CASSPVGAQPQHF,TGTGCCAGCAGCCCGGTAGGGGCTCAGCCCCAGCATTTT
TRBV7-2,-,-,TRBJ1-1,CASSLVSVSNTEAFF,TGTGCCAGCAGCTTAGTATCAGTTTCGAACACTGAAGCTTTCTTT
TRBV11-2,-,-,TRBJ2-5,CASSLRYWTVFQETQYF,TGTGCCAGCAGCTTACGGTACTGGACAGTATTCCAAGAGACCCAGTACTTC
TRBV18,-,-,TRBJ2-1,CASSHDHRPGSYNEQFF,TGTGCCAGCTCTCACGATCACCGTCCCGGGTCCTACAATGAGCAGTTCTTC
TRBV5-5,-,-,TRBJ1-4,CASSPTAENEKLFF,TGTGCCAGCAGCCCCACAGCCGAGAATGAAAAACTGTTTTTT
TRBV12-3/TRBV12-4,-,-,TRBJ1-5,CASSFGTLTQHF,TGTGCCAGCAGTTTTGGGACTTTGACCCAGCATTTT
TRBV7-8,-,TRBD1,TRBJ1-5,CASSPADRGQPQHF,TGTGCCAGCAGCCCGGCGGACAGGGGTCAGCCCCAGCATTTT
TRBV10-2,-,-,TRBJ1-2,CASSGGKDGYTF,TGCGCCAGCAGTGGAGGGAAGGATGGCTACACCTTC
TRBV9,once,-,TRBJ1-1,CASSPSPDTEAFF,TGTGCCAGCAGCCCCTCTCCCGACACTGAAGCTTTCTTT
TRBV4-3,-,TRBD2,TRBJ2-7,CASSQEVAREWEQYF,TGCGCCAGCAGCCAAGAGGTGGCGCGGGAGTGGGAGCAGTACTTC
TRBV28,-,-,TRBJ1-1,CASMGRNTEAFF,TGTGCCAGCATGGGGCGGAACACTGAAGCTTTCTTT
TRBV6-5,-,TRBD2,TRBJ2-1,CASSYSSGSSYNEQFF,TGTGCCAGCAGTTACTCTAGCGGGTCTTCCTACAATGAGCAGTTCTTC
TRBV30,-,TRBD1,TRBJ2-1,CAWKIRRDSPYNEQFF,TGTGCCTGGAAGATCCGCCGGGACAGTCCCTACAATGAGCAGTTCTTC
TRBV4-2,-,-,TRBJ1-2,CASSHSDNYGYTF,TGTGCCAGCAGCCACAGTGATAACTATGGCTACACCTTC
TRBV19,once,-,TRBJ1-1,CASTSPGGTEAFF,TGTGCCAGTACTTCGCCGGGAGGCACTGAAGCTTTCTTT
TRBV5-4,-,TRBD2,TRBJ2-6,CASSPLAGITPGANVLTF,TGTGCCAGCAGTCCGCTAGCGGGTATTACCCCTGGGGCCAACGTCCTGACTTTC
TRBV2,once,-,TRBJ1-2,CASRPLGQQYGYTF,TGTGCCAGCAGGCCCTTAGGACAGCAGTATGGCTACACCTTC
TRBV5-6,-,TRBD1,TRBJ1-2,CASSYDRVDYGYTF,TGTGCCAGCAGCTATGACAGGGTTGACTATGGCTACACCTTC
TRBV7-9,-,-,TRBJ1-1,CASAQEGEAFF,TGTGCCAGCGCACAGGAGGGGGAAGCTTTCTTT
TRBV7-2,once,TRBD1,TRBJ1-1,CASSARQGGNTEAFF,TGTGCCAGCAGCGCTCGACAGGGAGGAAACACTGAAGCTTTCTTT
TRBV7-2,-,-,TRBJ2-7,CASCPVYGYEQYF,TGTGCCAGCTGTCCGGTGTATGGCTACGAGCAGTACTTC